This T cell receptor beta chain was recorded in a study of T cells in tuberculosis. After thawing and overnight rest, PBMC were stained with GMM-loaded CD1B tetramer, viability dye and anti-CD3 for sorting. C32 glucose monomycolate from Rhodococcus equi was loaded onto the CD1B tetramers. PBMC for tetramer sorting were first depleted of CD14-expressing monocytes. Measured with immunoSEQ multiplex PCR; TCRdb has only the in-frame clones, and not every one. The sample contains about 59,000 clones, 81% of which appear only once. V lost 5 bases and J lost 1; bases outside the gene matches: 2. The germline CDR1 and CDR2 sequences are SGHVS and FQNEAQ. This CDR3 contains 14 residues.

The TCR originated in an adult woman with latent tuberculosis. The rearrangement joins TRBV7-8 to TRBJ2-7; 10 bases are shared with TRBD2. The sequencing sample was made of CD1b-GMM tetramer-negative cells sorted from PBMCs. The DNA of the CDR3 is TGTGCCAGCAGCCCTAGCGGGAGATCCTACGAGCAGTACTTC. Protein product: CASSPSGRSYEQYF. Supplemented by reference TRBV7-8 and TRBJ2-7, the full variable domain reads GAGVSQSPRYKVAKRGQDVALRCDPISGHVSLFWYQQALGQGPEFLTYFQNEAQLDKSGLPSDRFFAERPEGSVSTLKIQRTQQEDSAVYLCASSPSGRSYEQYFGPGTRLTVT.